This TCR beta chain was identified in a study of blood T cells in healthy people across ages. Caucasian, healthy and from Russia, the donors were aged between about 6 and 90. V dropped 0 bases and J dropped 5 bases, with 7 bases sitting between them. The CDR3 sequence is 13 residues long. Germline V gene data show CDR1 as LGHNA and CDR2 as YNFKEQ. Study conclusions and caveats: As naive T cell percentage varied, TCR beta diversity correlated strongly with it.

This clonotype was found a few times. Its matching antigen is unknown. Together with a sample-barcoded 5' primer, a J-beta primer mix was included in a second PCR lasting about 7 to 12 cycles. In TCRdb, the 5' RACE reads were re-called with MiXCR into one record per CDR3 protein. The table has around 940,000 distinct CDR3 sequences, 45% to 60% seen once; the top ten hold around 21%. The genes are TRBV4-2 and TRBJ1-2; unclear D gene. Source material: blood. The TCR was taken from an older woman in good health. The CDR3 bases are TGTGCCAGCAGCCAAGAGGCGGGATATGGCTACACCTTC. Translating gives CASSQEAGYGYTF.